Only one count was recorded for the clone carrying this T cell receptor beta chain. Antigen unknown. Profiled with immunoSEQ multiplex PCR; TCRdb holds only in-frame clones, not every one. The data hold about 13,000 clones, with 78% observed a single time. Trimming cost V 4 bases and J 6 bases; bases outside gene matches: 4. Looked up from germline, CDR1 is SGHRS and CDR2 is YFSETQ. CDR3 length: 14 amino acids. This specimen belongs to a study of T cell repertoires in ileal Crohn's disease. Overall study findings and caveats: Clonality above 26.8% at surgery always came with endoscopic recurrence.

Specimen: ileal tissue. The V gene is TRBV5-1, the J gene TRBJ2-7; 13 bases match TRBD2. This clonotype was sampled from an adult with Crohn's disease. The CDR3 protein is CASSRGLAGAEQYF. In DNA form, the CDR3 reads TGCGCCAGCAGCCGTGGACTAGCGGGGGCCGAGCAGTACTTC. Supplemented by reference TRBV5-1 and TRBJ2-7, the full variable domain reads KAGVTQTPRYLIKTRGQQVTLSCSPISGHRSVSWYQQTPGQGLQFLFEYFSETQRNKGNFPGRFSGRQFSNSRSEMNVSTLELGDSALYLCASSRGLAGAEQYFGPGTRLTVT.